What follows describes a single TCR beta chain. These data belong to a study of blood T cell repertoires in COVID-19. Study-level background: Material from acute and convalescent COVID-19 was sourced from the United States, Italy and Spain.

CDR1 is SGDLS and CDR2 is YYNGEE in the germline V gene. The CDR3 is 15 residues long. V was trimmed by 0 bases and J by 0 bases, leaving 7 bases between them. Authors' data handling: How many nucleated cells were present was estimated from reference gene primer amplification. Clones were read by immunoSEQ multiplex PCR, and TCRdb kept only the in-frame ones, dropping some. D and trimming come from the DNA, and the V and J calls and clone size come from that table. Counted here are over 300,000 clones, 70% to 90% occurring once; the ten biggest clones make up around 0.91%. Recruits, aged about 18 to 100 years, lived in 20 to 30 US areas. Participants' reported clinical history set cohort assignment.

The receptor was derived from a woman between 25 and 40 years old with acute COVID-19. Sequenced input: PBMCs or T cells enriched from blood (not recorded which). The chain combines TRBV9 with TRBJ1-5; D gene ambiguous. The CDR3 region is CASSVGAHSNQPQHF. The DNA for the CDR3 is TGTGCCAGCAGCGTAGGGGCCCATAGCAATCAGCCCCAGCATTTT.